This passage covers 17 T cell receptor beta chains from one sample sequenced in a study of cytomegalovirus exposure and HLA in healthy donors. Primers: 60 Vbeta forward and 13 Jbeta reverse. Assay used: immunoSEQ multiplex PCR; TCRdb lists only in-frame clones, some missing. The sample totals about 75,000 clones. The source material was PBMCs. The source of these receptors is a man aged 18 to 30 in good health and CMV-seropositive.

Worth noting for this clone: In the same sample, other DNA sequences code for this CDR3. The CDR3 here is CASSPRTGEETQYF. In nucleotides, the CDR3 is TGTGCCAGCAGTCCCCGGACAGGGGAAGAGACCCAGTACTTC. The chain has TRBV28 and TRBJ2-5; 9 bases align to TRBD1. CDR3 length equals 14 residues. The V gene end was trimmed by 5 bases and the J gene end by 3 bases; junction bases not matched to a gene: 4. Germline values: CDR1 MDHEN, CDR2 SYDVKM.

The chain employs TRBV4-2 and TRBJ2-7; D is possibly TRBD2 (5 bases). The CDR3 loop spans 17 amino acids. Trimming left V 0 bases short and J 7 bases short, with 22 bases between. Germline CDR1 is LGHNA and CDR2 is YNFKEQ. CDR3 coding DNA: TGTGCCAGCAGCCAAGACGGTTCCACGGAGGCAAAAGTTGAGCAGTACTTC. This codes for CASSQDGSTEAKVEQYF.

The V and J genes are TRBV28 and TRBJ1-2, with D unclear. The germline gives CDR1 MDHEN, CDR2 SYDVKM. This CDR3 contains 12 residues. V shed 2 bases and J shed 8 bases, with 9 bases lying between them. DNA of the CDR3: TGTGCCAGCAGTTTAAGACTGTCCGGCTACACCTTC. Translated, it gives CASSLRLSGYTF.

For the CDR3, the DNA is TGTGCCAGCAGTTTATACGGTCAGCCCCAGCATTTT. This sequence encodes CASSLYGQPQHF. The J gene is TRBJ1-5, the V gene TRBV28; D gene uncertain. From germline, CDR1 is MDHEN and CDR2 SYDVKM. The CDR3 has 12 amino acids. V lost 1 base to trimming and J lost 6 bases, with 4 bases between them.

CDR3 sequence (DNA): TGTGCCAGCAGCGTAGGCGAGCCCCAGTTCTTC. This translates into CASSVGEPQFF. The V call is TRBV9, the J call TRBJ2-1; D gene ambiguous. Germline-derived CDR1 and CDR2 are SGDLS and YYNGEE. This CDR3 has 11 amino acids. Between the trimmed V and J ends, which lost 0 bases and 13 bases, there was a span of 8 bases.

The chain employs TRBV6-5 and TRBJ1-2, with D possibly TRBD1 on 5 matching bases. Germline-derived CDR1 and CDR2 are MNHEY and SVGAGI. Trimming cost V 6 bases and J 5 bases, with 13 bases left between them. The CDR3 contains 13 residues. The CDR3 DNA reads TGTGCCAGCAGCCGGGGGGGGGAATATGGCTACACCTTC. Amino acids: CASSRGGEYGYTF.

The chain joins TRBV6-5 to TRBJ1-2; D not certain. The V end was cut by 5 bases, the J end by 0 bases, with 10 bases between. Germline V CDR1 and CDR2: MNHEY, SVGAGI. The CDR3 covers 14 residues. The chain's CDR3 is CASSRTLANYGYTF. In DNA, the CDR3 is TGTGCCAGCAGTCGCACGTTAGCTAACTATGGCTACACCTTC.

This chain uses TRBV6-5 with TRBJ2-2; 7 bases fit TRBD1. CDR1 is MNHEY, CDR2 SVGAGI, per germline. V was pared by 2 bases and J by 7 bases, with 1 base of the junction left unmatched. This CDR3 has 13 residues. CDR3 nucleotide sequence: TGTGCCAGCAGTTACACAGGGGACGGGGAGCTGTTTTTT. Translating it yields CASSYTGDGELFF.

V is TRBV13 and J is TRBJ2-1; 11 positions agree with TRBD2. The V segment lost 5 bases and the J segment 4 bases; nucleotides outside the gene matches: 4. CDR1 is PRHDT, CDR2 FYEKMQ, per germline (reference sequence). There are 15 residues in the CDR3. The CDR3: CASSTVAGGYNEQFF. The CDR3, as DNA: TGTGCCAGCAGCACCGTAGCGGGGGGGTACAATGAGCAGTTCTTC.

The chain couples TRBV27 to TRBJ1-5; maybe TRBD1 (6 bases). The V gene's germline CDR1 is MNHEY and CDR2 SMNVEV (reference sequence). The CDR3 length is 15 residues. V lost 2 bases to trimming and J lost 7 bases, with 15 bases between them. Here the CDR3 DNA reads TGTGCCAGCAGTTTAGGGGGGGCGCAGGGACAGCCCCAGCATTTT. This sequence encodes CASSLGGAQGQPQHF.

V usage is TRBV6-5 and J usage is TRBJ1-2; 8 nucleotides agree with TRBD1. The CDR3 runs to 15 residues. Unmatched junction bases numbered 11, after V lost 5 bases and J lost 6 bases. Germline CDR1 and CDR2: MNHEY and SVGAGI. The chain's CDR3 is CASSRLDRVKDGYTF. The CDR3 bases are TGTGCCAGCAGTCGTCTGGACAGGGTAAAAGATGGCTACACCTTC.

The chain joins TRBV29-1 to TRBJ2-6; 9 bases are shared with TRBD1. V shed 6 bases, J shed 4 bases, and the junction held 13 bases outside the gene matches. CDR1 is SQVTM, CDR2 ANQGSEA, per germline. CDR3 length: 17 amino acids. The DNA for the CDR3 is TGCAGCGTAATACTCCGGGACAGGGCACCCGGGGCCAACGTCCTGACTTTC. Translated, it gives CSVILRDRAPGANVLTF.

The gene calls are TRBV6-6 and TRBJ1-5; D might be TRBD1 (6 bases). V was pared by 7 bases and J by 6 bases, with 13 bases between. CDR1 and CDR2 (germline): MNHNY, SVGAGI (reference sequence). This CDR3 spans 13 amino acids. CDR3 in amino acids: CASTPGEGQPQHF. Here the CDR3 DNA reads TGTGCCAGCACCCCAGGGGAAGGTCAGCCCCAGCATTTT.

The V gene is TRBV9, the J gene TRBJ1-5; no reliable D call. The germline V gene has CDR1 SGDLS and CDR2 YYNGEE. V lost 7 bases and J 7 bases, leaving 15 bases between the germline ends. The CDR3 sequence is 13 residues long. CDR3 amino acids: CASALRVGQPQHF. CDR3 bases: TGTGCCAGCGCCCTCCGGGTAGGCCAGCCCCAGCATTTT. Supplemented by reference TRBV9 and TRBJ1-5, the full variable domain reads DSGVTQTPKHLITATGQRVTLRCSPRSGDLSVYWYQQSLDQGLQFLIQYYNGEERAKGNILERFSAQQFPDLHSELNLSSLELGDSALYFCASALRVGQPQHFGDGTRLSIL.

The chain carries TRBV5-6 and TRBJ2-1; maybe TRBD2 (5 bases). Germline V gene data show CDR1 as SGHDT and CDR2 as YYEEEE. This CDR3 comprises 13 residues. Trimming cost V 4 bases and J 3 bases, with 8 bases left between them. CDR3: CASSPRDYNEQFF. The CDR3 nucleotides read TGTGCCAGCAGCCCCCGGGACTACAATGAGCAGTTCTTC.

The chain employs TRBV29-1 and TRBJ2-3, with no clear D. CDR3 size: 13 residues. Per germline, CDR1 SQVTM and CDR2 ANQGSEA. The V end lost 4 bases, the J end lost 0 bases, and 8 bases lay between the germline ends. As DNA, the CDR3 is TGCAGCGTTGTGATAGTGAGCACAGATACGCAGTATTTT. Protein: CSVVIVSTDTQYF.

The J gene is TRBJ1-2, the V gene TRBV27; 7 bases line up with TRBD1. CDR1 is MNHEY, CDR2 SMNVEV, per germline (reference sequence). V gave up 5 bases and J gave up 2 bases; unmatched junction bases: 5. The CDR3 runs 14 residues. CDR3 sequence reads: CASSRGQMNYGYTF. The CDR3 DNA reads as TGTGCCAGCAGTCGGGGACAGATGAACTATGGCTACACCTTC.